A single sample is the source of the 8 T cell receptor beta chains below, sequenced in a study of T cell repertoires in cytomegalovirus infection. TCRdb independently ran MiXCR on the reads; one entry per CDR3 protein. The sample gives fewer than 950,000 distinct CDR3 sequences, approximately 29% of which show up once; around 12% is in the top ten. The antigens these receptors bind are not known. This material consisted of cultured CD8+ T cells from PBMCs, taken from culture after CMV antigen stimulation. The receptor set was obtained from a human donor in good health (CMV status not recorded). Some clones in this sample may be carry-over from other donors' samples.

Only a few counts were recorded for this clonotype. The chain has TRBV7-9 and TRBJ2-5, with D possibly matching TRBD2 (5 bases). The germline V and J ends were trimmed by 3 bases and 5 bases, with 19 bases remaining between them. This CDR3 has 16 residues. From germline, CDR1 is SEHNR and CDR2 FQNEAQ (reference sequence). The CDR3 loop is CASSFLTRSSSETQYF. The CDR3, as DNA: TGTGCCAGCAGCTTCTTAACTAGGTCCTCATCGGAGACCCAGTACTTC.

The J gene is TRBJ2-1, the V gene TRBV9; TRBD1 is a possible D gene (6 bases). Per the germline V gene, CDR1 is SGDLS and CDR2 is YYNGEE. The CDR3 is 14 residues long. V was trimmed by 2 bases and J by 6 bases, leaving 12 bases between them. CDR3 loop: CASSVPDSPNEQFF. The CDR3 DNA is TGTGCCAGCAGCGTTCCGGACAGTCCCAATGAGCAGTTCTTC.

The CDR3 here is CASRYGTATEAFF. The CDR3 coding sequence is TGTGCCAGCAGGTACGGGACAGCCACTGAAGCTTTCTTT. V gene TRBV6-1 combines with J gene TRBJ1-1; 7 bases align to TRBD1. CDR1 MNHNS and CDR2 SASEGT come from the germline V gene. CDR3 length: 13 residues. Trimming at V came to 6 bases and at J to 4 bases, leaving 5 bases not matched to a gene.

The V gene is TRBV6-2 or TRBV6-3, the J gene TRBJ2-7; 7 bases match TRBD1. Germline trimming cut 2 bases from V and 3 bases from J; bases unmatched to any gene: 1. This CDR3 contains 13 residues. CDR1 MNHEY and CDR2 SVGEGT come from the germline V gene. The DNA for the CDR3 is TGTGCCAGCAGTTACAGGGGGCTCTACGAGCAGTACGTC. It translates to CASSYRGLYEQYV.

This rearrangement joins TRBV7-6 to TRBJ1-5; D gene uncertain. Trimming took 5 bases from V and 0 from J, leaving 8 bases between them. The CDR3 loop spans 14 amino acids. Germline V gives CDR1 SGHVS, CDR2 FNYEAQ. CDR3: CASSKDGSNQPQHF. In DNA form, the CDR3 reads TGTGCCAGCAGCAAGGACGGTAGCAATCAGCCCCAGCATTTT. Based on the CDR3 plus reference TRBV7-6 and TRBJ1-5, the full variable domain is GAGVSQSPRYKVTKRGQDVALRCDPISGHVSLYWYRQALGQGPEFLTYFNYEAQQDKSGLPNDRFSAERPEGSISTLTIQRTEQRDSAMYRCASSKDGSNQPQHFGDGTRLSIL.

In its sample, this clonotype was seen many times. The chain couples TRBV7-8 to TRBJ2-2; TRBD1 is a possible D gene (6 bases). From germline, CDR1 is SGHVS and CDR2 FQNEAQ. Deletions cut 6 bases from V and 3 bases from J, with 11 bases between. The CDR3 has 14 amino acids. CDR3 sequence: CASSKRGYTGELFF. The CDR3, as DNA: TGTGCCAGCAGTAAGAGGGGGTACACCGGGGAGCTGTTTTTT.

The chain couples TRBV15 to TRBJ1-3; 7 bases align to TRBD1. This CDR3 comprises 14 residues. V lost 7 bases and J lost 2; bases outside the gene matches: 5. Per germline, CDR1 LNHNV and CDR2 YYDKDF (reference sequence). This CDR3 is CATTSDRAGNTIYF. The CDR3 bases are TGTGCCACCACCTCCGACAGGGCTGGAAACACCATATATTTT.

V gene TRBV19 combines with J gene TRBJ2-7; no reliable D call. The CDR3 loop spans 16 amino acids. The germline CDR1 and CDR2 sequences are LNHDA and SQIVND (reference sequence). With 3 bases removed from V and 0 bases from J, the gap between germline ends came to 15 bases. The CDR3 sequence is CASSIAVEGDSYEQYF. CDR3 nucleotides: TGTGCCAGTAGTATTGCGGTCGAAGGTGACTCCTACGAGCAGTACTTC. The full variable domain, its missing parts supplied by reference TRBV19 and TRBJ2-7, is DGGITQSPKYLFRKEGQNVTLSCEQNLNHDAMYWYRQDPGQGLRLIYYSQIVNDFQKGDIAEGYSVSREKKESFPLTVTSAQKNPTAFYLCASSIAVEGDSYEQYFGPGTRLTVT.